The 29 T cell receptor beta chains presented below share a single source sample, sequenced in a study of spatial heterogeneity in lung cancer. TCRdb reprocessed the 5' RACE reads with MiXCR, giving one entry per CDR3 protein. The sample lists 6,000 to 9,500 distinct CDR3 sequences, almost 8.5% seen once, with less than 5% in the top ten. Time point noted: sample taken at primary tumor resection. Study-wide points: In tumors, expanded intratumoral alpha and beta TCR counts tracked mutation counts.

Antigen specificity for these receptors is unknown. Material: lung tumor tissue, obtained at surgery. The source is a male donor with early-stage non-small cell lung cancer.

This clonotype was seen a handful of times. Within a library made for alpha chains, this beta chain is off target, and its count is uninformative. The rearrangement joins TRBV5-1 to TRBJ2-3; 10 bases are shared with TRBD2. Germline CDR1 is SGHRS and CDR2 is YFSETQ. V was pared by 0 bases and J by 7 bases, with 5 bases of the junction left unmatched. CDR3 length equals 15 residues. The CDR3 sequence: CASSLEASGSNTQYF. CDR3 DNA: TGCGCCAGCAGCTTGGAAGCTAGCGGGAGCAATACGCAGTATTTT.

This clonotype is medium-sized by share. Because the library targeted alpha chains, this beta chain is an off-target read whose size means little. The chain uses TRBV29-1 and TRBJ1-1, with unresolved D. The CDR3 consists of 15 residues. Germline-derived CDR1 and CDR2 are SQVTM and ANQGSEA. The germline V and J ends were trimmed by 3 bases and 1 base, with 15 bases remaining between them. The CDR3 protein is CSVDHTQARNTEAFF. The CDR3 bases are TGCAGCGTTGACCATACTCAGGCGAGGAACACTGAAGCTTTCTTT.

Sample share makes this clonotype medium-sized (0.01 to 0.1%). This beta chain was picked up by a library intended for alpha chains and is off target, so its count carries little meaning. The chain employs TRBV7-8 and TRBJ2-6; TRBD2 is a possible D gene (5 bases). Germline CDR1 is SGHVS and CDR2 is FQNEAQ. Trimming left V 0 bases short and J 1 base short, with 16 bases between. The CDR3 sequence is 19 residues long. Here the CDR3 reads CASSLARVLSGSGANVLTF. The CDR3 DNA reads TGTGCCAGCAGCTTAGCGAGGGTTTTGTCAGGATCTGGGGCCAACGTCCTGACTTTC.

This clonotype is medium-sized in the sample. The library was designed around alpha chains, so this beta chain is a stray read whose abundance carries little weight. V and J are TRBV7-9 and TRBJ2-1; 8 bases match TRBD2. The CDR3 length is 16 residues. The germline V gene has CDR1 SEHNR and CDR2 FQNEAQ (reference sequence). V gave up 5 bases and J gave up 2 bases; unmatched junction bases: 8. The CDR3 loop reads CASSLAQAGAYNEQFF. CDR3 in DNA: TGTGCCAGCAGCCTGGCCCAAGCGGGAGCCTACAATGAGCAGTTCTTC. Looking up the rest from reference TRBV7-9 and TRBJ2-1 gives the full variable domain: DTGVSQNPRHKITKRGQNVTFRCDPISEHNRLYWYRQTLGQGPEFLTYFQNEAQLEKSRLLSDRFSAERPKGSFSTLEIQRTEQGDSAMYLCASSLAQAGAYNEQFFGPGTRLTVL.

This clonotype counts as medium-sized. This beta chain turned up in a library designed for alpha chains; as an off-target read, its abundance says little. The rearrangement uses TRBV20-1 and TRBJ2-5; D gene uncertain. The CDR3 runs to 11 residues. Germline V CDR1 and CDR2: DFQATT, SNEGSKA (reference sequence). V lost 4 bases and J 2 bases, leaving 5 bases between the germline ends. The CDR3 sequence is CSANRQETQYF. CDR3 nucleotides: TGCAGTGCTAACCGGCAAGAGACCCAGTACTTC.

By proportion, this clonotype is medium-sized (0.01 to 0.1%). Found in a library prepared for alpha chains, this beta chain is an off-target read, and its abundance has little meaning. This chain links TRBV7-9 with TRBJ2-1, with 7 bases identical to TRBD2. This CDR3 comprises 17 residues. Trimming at V came to 5 bases and at J to 3 bases, leaving 13 bases not matched to a gene. Per germline, CDR1 SEHNR and CDR2 FQNEAQ (reference sequence). The CDR3 DNA sequence: TGTGCCAGCAGCCACCCGGGGGAGGGGAAGAGCTACAATGAGCAGTTCTTC. This codes for CASSHPGEGKSYNEQFF.

In this sample, this clonotype is medium-sized. Being off target in a library aimed at alpha chains, this beta chain has a size of little meaning. The chain combines TRBV7-2 with TRBJ2-1; TRBD2 matches at 8 bases. CDR1 is SGHTA, CDR2 FQGNSA, per germline. V lost 8 bases to trimming and J lost 9 bases; unmatched junction nucleotides: 12. This CDR3 region has 14 residues. CDR3 sequence: CASAGGREGLEQFF. In DNA form, the CDR3 reads TGTGCCAGCGCGGGGGGACGGGAGGGCCTTGAGCAGTTCTTC.

This clonotype was observed a few times. Because this beta chain is a stray read in a library intended to capture alpha chains, its abundance should not be given much weight. Here the CDR3 DNA reads TGTGCCAGCAGCCCTACTAGCGGGAGTGCCGGGGAGCTGTTTTTT. It codes for CASSPTSGSAGELFF. The chain links TRBV7-2 to TRBJ2-2; TRBD2 matches at 11 bases. Germline trimming cut 5 bases from V and 6 bases from J; bases unmatched to any gene: 5. CDR3 length: 15 amino acids. Germline loops: CDR1 SGHTA, CDR2 FQGNSA.

This clonotype came up many times. A library prepared for alpha chains yielded this beta chain as an off-target read; its size is of little meaning. This chain joins TRBV20-1 and TRBJ2-1, with TRBD2 matching 9 bases. J was trimmed by 2 bases and V by 4 bases; bases with no gene match: 3. There are 14 residues in the CDR3. Germline V CDR1 and CDR2: DFQATT, SNEGSKA (reference sequence). CDR3 DNA: TGCAGTGCTAAGACTAGCGGTACCTACAATGAGCAGTTCTTC. As protein: CSAKTSGTYNEQFF.

By proportion, this clonotype is medium-sized. A library prepared for alpha chains yielded this beta chain as an off-target read; its size is of little meaning. The chain is built from TRBV5-1 and TRBJ2-5; maybe TRBD1 (6 bases). Trimming shortened V by 8 bases and J by 5 bases, and 16 bases separated the two germline ends. The CDR3 covers 13 residues. Germline V lookup: CDR1 SGHRS, CDR2 YFSETQ. CDR3 bases: TGCGCCAGTACTCAGGGGCCCGAGGAGACCCAGTACTTC. It translates to CASTQGPEETQYF.

Of note for this clonotype: With the library built for alpha chains, this beta chain is off target and its frequency is not meaningful. The rearrangement uses TRBV7-2 and TRBJ2-5; 9 bases are shared with TRBD1. This CDR3 region has 15 residues. CDR1 SGHTA and CDR2 FQGNSA come from the germline V gene. J lost 6 bases, V lost 1 base, and 6 bases had no gene match. CDR3 residues: CASSLGTGVGKTQYF. The CDR3 nucleotides read TGTGCCAGCAGCTTAGGGACAGGGGTTGGAAAGACCCAGTACTTC.

This clonotype is medium-sized (0.01 to 0.1%). This beta chain is an off-target read within a library intended for alpha chains, so its frequency means little. This sequence joins TRBV7-2 and TRBJ1-1; a weak D match, TRBD1 (5 bases). V dropped 2 bases and J dropped 2 bases, with 12 bases sitting between them. The germline V gene has CDR1 SGHTA and CDR2 FQGNSA. The CDR3 extends over 15 amino acids. The CDR3 DNA reads as TGTGCCAGCAGCTTACAGGGAGTTACCAACACTGAAGCTTTCTTT. This gives the protein CASSLQGVTNTEAFF.

This clonotype is medium-sized (0.01 to 0.1%) by share. A library prepared for alpha chains yielded this beta chain as an off-target read; its size is of little meaning. This rearrangement joins TRBV3-1 to TRBJ1-1, with D hard to call. This CDR3 is 13 amino acids long. Trimming removed 3 bases at V and 2 bases at J, with 7 bases between. CDR1 is LGHDT, CDR2 YNNKEL, per germline (reference sequence). The CDR3 here is CASSQGRNTEAFF. As DNA, the CDR3 is TGTGCCAGCAGCCAGGGCAGAAACACTGAAGCTTTCTTT. The full variable domain, rest sourced from reference TRBV3-1 and TRBJ1-1, is DTAVSQTPKYLVTQMGNDKSIKCEQNLGHDTMYWYKQDSKKFLKIMFSYNNKELIINETVPNRFSPKSPDKAHLNLHINSLELGDSAVYFCASSQGRNTEAFFGQGTRLTVV.

This clonotype was seen at least ten times. In a library made to pick up alpha chains, this beta chain is a stray read with a size that means little. This rearrangement joins TRBV5-1 to TRBJ2-3, with 10 bases that match TRBD2. Trimming at V came to 2 bases and at J to 1 base, leaving 4 bases not matched to a gene. CDR1 is SGHRS, CDR2 YFSETQ, per germline. There are 16 residues in the CDR3. The DNA of the CDR3 is TGCGCCAGCAGCTTTCCTAGCGGGAGCGGCACAGATACGCAGTATTTT. Translating gives CASSFPSGSGTDTQYF.

With respect to this clonotype: As an off-target read in a library built for alpha chains, this beta chain has a frequency of little significance. The J gene is TRBJ1-1, the V gene TRBV19, with D perhaps matching TRBD1 (5 bases). The CDR3 is 13 residues long. Germline V CDR1 and CDR2: LNHDA, SQIVND (reference sequence). V was trimmed by 5 bases and J by 4 bases, leaving 11 bases between them. The CDR3 DNA reads TGTGCCAGTAGTCCAGGGCGGCGCACTGAAGCTTTCTTT. Translation gives CASSPGRRTEAFF. The entire variable domain, with the rest obtained from reference TRBV19 and TRBJ1-1, is as follows: DGGITQSPKYLFRKEGQNVTLSCEQNLNHDAMYWYRQDPGQGLRLIYYSQIVNDFQKGDIAEGYSVSREKKESFPLTVTSAQKNPTAFYLCASSPGRRTEAFFGQGTRLTVV.

Turning to this clonotype: This beta chain is an off-target read within a library intended for alpha chains, so its frequency means little. The chain is built from TRBV7-3 and TRBJ1-1; 7 positions agree with TRBD1. The V gene's germline CDR1 is SGHTA and CDR2 FQGTGA. The CDR3 has 13 residues. V gave up 1 base and J gave up 5 bases; unmatched junction bases: 1. CDR3: CASSLKQGTEAFF. In DNA form, the CDR3 reads TGTGCCAGCAGCTTAAAACAGGGGACTGAAGCTTTCTTT. The complete variable domain, with remaining parts taken from reference TRBV7-3 and TRBJ1-1, reads GAGVSQTPSNKVTEKGKYVELRCDPISGHTALYWYRQSLGQGPEFLIYFQGTGAADDSGLPNDRFFAVRPEGSVSTLKIQRTERGDSAVYLCASSLKQGTEAFFGQGTRLTVV.

This clonotype was counted many times. This beta chain came through as a stray read in a library set up for alpha chains, and its size says little. The rearrangement links TRBV5-1 to TRBJ1-1; TRBD1 agrees at 7 bases. Germline assignment: CDR1 SGHRS and CDR2 YFSETQ. The length of the CDR3 is 15 residues. V shed 2 bases, J shed 0 bases, and the junction held 4 bases outside the gene matches. The CDR3 is CASSLQGSMNTEAFF. Here the CDR3 DNA reads TGCGCCAGCAGCTTACAGGGGTCGATGAACACTGAAGCTTTCTTT.

This clonotype is deemed medium-sized (0.01 to 0.1%). This beta chain is an unintended read in a library built for alpha chains; its size means little. The chain is built from TRBV5-1 and TRBJ2-6; D is perhaps TRBD1 (5 bases). The germline gives CDR1 SGHRS, CDR2 YFSETQ. The V and J ends lost 0 bases and 4 bases respectively, with 11 bases between them. This CDR3 has 16 residues. CDR3 coding DNA: TGCGCCAGCAGCTTGGTGTTGGGGCTGGGGGCCAACGTCCTGACTTTC. Translation: CASSLVLGLGANVLTF. Complete variable domain (other parts from reference TRBV5-1 and TRBJ2-6): KAGVTQTPRYLIKTRGQQVTLSCSPISGHRSVSWYQQTPGQGLQFLFEYFSETQRNKGNFPGRFSGRQFSNSRSEMNVSTLELGDSALYLCASSLVLGLGANVLTFGAGSRLTVL.

There are many counts of this clonotype. This beta chain represents an off-target read in a library built for alpha chains; its size is of limited meaning. The chain carries TRBV10-3 and TRBJ2-1, with 10 bases aligning to TRBD2. Germline V gene data show CDR1 as ENHRY and CDR2 as SYGVKD. The CDR3 sequence is 16 residues long. V dropped 0 bases and J dropped 4; count of bases not matched to a gene: 3. In DNA, the CDR3 is TGTGCCATCAGTGAGTCTCCTAGCGGGGGATACAATGAGCAGTTCTTC. It specifies CAISESPSGGYNEQFF.

In its sample, this clonotype is medium-sized. The library was prepared for alpha chains; this beta chain is a stray read, so its frequency means little. The genes are TRBV15 and TRBJ1-4, with D unclear. Germline V gene sequence: CDR1 LNHNV, CDR2 YYDKDF (reference sequence). Trimming stripped 4 bases from V and 6 bases from J, with 12 bases between. This CDR3 contains 14 residues. The CDR3 DNA reads TGTGCCACCAGCACCGGGCGAACAGATGAAAAACTGTTTTTT. It codes for CATSTGRTDEKLFF.

This clonotype has at least ten counts. This beta chain turned up in a library designed for alpha chains; as an off-target read, its abundance says little. CDR3 bases: TGTGCCAGCAGCCACGGGAGTTCCTACGAGCAGTACTTC. This translates into CASSHGSSYEQYF. This chain uses TRBV3-1 with TRBJ2-7; a possible D gene is TRBD2 (6 bases). The CDR3 has 13 residues. V was trimmed by 3 bases and J by 1 base, leaving 7 bases between them. Germline assignment: CDR1 LGHDT and CDR2 YNNKEL (reference sequence).

This clonotype ranks as medium-sized (0.01 to 0.1%). Little can be read into the size of this beta chain, an off-target read in a library designed for alpha chains. The chain has TRBV7-2 and TRBJ2-3; no firm D call. V lost 1 base and J 6 bases, leaving 11 bases between the germline ends. Germline CDR1 SGHTA, CDR2 FQGNSA. The CDR3 contains 14 residues. In nucleotides, the CDR3 is TGTGCCAGCAGCTTAGGTCTAGGGCGCGATACGCAGTATTTT. Amino acid sequence: CASSLGLGRDTQYF.

This clonotype qualifies as medium-sized. Being off target in a library aimed at alpha chains, this beta chain has a size of little meaning. The chain couples TRBV14 to TRBJ2-1; 8 bases map to TRBD1. The V and J ends lost 6 bases and 5 bases, in that order; junction bases with no gene match: 9. CDR1 and CDR2 (germline): SGHDN, FVKESK. CDR3 length: 15 residues. This CDR3 is CASSLQGVQNNEQFF. CDR3 bases: TGTGCCAGCAGTCTACAGGGGGTACAGAACAATGAGCAGTTCTTC.

Comment on this clonotype: Within a library made for alpha chains, this beta chain is off target, and its count is uninformative. V is TRBV19 and J is TRBJ2-5; 9 bases map to TRBD2. The CDR3 spans 15 residues. The V segment lost 11 bases and the J segment 5 bases; nucleotides outside the gene matches: 15. CDR1 and CDR2 from the germline V gene are LNHDA and SQIVND (reference sequence). The CDR3 loop reads CACSLIAGDGETQYF. CDR3 coding DNA: TGTGCCTGCTCCCTCATAGCGGGGGACGGGGAGACCCAGTACTTC. Full variable domain (outside the CDR3, taken from reference TRBV19 and TRBJ2-5): DGGITQSPKYLFRKEGQNVTLSCEQNLNHDAMYWYRQDPGQGLRLIYYSQIVNDFQKGDIAEGYSVSREKKESFPLTVTSAQKNPTAFYLCACSLIAGDGETQYFGPGTRLLVL.

This clonotype rates as medium-sized. In a library made to pick up alpha chains, this beta chain is a stray read with a size that means little. The chain joins TRBV12-3 or TRBV12-4 to TRBJ2-7; 9 bases agree with TRBD2. This CDR3 is built from 16 residues. The J segment lost 4 bases and the V segment lost 6 bases, leaving 13 bases of the junction unmatched. The CDR3 DNA reads TGTGCCAGCAGCCTCCCGAGGCGGGAGGGCCGGTACGAGCAGTACTTC. As protein: CASSLPRREGRYEQYF.

This clonotype is labeled medium-sized. This beta chain represents an off-target read in a library built for alpha chains; its size is of limited meaning. The chain employs TRBV4-2 and TRBJ1-2; a possible D gene is TRBD1 (6 bases). This CDR3 comprises 15 residues. CDR1 is LGHNA and CDR2 is YNFKEQ in the germline V gene. Trimming took off 0 bases at V and 2 bases at J, with 10 bases between the two ends. CDR3 region: CASSQEQGSNYGYTF. CDR3 in DNA: TGTGCCAGCAGCCAAGAACAGGGAAGCAACTATGGCTACACCTTC.

By frequency in the sample, this clonotype is medium-sized. This beta chain lies outside the target of a library built for alpha chains; its clone size means little. The rearrangement uses TRBV3-1 and TRBJ2-1; D may be TRBD1 (6 bases). The germline V gene encodes CDR1 LGHDT and CDR2 YNNKEL (reference sequence). This CDR3 has 14 residues. Deletions cut 1 base from V and 6 bases from J, with 10 bases between. CDR3 sequence: CASSQGQASNEQFF. The CDR3 region has the DNA TGTGCCAGCAGCCAAGGACAGGCGAGCAATGAGCAGTTCTTC.

This clonotype is termed medium-sized (0.01 to 0.1%). This beta chain is off target for a library built for alpha chains, so its abundance means little. The chain combines TRBV10-2 with TRBJ1-1; D possibly corresponds to TRBD1 (5 bases). CDR3 length: 14 amino acids. Germline assignment: CDR1 WSHSY and CDR2 SAAADI. Trimming shortened V by 10 bases and J by 4 bases, and 19 bases separated the two germline ends. The CDR3 DNA reads TGCGCCACGACCAGGGAGTCCGATCGCACTGAAGCTTTCTTT. Its protein is CATTRESDRTEAFF.

There are many counts of this clonotype. This beta chain is off target for a library built for alpha chains, so its abundance means little. The rearrangement joins TRBV4-1 to TRBJ1-5; D not resolved. The germline CDR1 and CDR2 sequences are MGHRA and YSYEKL. V lost 1 base and J 1 base, leaving 2 bases between the germline ends. The CDR3 runs to 13 residues. The CDR3 here is CASSQGSNQPQHF. CDR3 nucleotide sequence: TGCGCCAGCAGCCAAGGAAGCAATCAGCCCCAGCATTTT.